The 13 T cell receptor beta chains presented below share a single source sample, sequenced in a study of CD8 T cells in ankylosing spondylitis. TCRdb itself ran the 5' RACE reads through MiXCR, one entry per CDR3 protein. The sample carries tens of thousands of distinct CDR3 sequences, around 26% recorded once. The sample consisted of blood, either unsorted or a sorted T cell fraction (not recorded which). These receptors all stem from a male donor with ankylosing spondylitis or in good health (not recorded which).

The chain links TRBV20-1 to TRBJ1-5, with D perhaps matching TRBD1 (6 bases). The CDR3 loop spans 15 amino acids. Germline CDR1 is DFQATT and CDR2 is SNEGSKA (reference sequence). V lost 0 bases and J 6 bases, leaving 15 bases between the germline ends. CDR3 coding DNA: TGCAGTGCTAGAGACATCGGAGGGGGAGGTCAGCCCCAGCATTTT. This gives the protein CSARDIGGGGQPQHF.

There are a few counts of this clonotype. The DNA for the CDR3 is TGCGCCAGCAGCTTTCGACTAGCAGGCCGGAGCGCAGATACGCAGTATTTT. This encodes CASSFRLAGRSADTQYF. J is TRBJ2-3 and V is TRBV5-1; 7 bases align to TRBD2. J gave up 4 bases and V 2 bases, and 13 bases lay outside the gene matches. Germline-derived CDR1 and CDR2 are SGHRS and YFSETQ. The CDR3 has 17 amino acids.

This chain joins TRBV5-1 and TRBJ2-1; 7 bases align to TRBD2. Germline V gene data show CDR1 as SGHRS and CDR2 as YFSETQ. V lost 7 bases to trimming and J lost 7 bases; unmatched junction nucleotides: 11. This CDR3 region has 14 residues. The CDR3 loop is CASAAAGVENEQFF. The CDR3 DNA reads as TGCGCCAGCGCCGCGGCGGGAGTTGAAAATGAGCAGTTCTTC.

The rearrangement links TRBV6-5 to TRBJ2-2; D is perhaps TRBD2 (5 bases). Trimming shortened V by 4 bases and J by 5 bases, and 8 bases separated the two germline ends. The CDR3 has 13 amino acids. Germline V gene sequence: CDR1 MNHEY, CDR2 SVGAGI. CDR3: CASSSTGTGELFF. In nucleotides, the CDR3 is TGTGCCAGCAGTTCGACGGGAACCGGGGAGCTGTTTTTT.

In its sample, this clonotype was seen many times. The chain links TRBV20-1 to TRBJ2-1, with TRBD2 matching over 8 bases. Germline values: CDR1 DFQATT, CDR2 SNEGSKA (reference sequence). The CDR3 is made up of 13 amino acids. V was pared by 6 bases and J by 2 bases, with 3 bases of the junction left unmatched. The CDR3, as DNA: TGCAGTGCCAAACTAGCGGCCTACAATGAGCAGTTCTTC. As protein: CSAKLAAYNEQFF.

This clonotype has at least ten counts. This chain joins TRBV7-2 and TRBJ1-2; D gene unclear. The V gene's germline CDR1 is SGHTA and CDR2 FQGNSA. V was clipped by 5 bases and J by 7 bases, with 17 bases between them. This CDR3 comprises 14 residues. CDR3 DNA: TGTGCCAGCAGCGTCAATAGGGCTTTCGGTGGCTACACCTTC. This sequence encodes CASSVNRAFGGYTF.

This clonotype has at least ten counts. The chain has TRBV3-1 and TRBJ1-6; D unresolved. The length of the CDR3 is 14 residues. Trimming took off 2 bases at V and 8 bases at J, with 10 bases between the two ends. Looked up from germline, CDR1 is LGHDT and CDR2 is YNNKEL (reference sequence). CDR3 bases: TGTGCCAGCAGCCAACGCAGTCAATATTCACCCCTCCACTTT. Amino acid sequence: CASSQRSQYSPLHF.

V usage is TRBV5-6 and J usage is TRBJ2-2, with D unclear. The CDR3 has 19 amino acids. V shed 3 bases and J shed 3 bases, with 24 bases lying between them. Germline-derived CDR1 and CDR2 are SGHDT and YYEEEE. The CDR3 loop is CASSSTRITRTRHTGELFF. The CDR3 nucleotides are TGTGCCAGCAGCTCTACCCGTATCACCCGGACGCGACACACCGGGGAGCTGTTTTTT.

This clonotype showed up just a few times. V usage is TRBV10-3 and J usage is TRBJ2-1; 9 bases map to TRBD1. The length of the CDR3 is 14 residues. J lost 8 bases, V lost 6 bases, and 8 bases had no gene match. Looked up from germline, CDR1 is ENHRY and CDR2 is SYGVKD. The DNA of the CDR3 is TGTGCCATCAGATCCGGGACAGGGTCGGATGAGCAGTTCTTC. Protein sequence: CAIRSGTGSDEQFF.

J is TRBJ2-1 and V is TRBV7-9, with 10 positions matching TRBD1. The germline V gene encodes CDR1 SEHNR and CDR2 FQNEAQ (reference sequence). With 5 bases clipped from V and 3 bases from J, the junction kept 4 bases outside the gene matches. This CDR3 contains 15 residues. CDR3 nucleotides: TGTGCCAGCAGCGTCGGGACAGGGGACTACAATGAGCAGTTCTTC. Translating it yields CASSVGTGDYNEQFF.

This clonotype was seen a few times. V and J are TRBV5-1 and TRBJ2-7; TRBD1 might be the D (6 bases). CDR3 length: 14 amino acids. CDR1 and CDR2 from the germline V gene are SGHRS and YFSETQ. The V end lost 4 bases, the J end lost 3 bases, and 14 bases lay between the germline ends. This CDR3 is CASSLSGGSYEQYF. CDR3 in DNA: TGCGCCAGCAGCCTCTCTGGGGGCAGCTACGAGCAGTACTTC.

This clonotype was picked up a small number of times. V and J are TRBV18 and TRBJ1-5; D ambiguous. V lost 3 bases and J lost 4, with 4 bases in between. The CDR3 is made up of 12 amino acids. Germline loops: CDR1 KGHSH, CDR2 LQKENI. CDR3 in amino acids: CASSPRNQPQHF. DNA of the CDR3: TGTGCCAGCTCACCCCGTAATCAGCCCCAGCATTTT. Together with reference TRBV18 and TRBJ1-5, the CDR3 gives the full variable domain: NAGVMQNPRHLVRRRGQEARLRCSPMKGHSHVYWYRQLPEEGLKFMVYLQKENIIDESGMPKERFSAEFPKEGPSILRIQQVVRGDSAAYFCASSPRNQPQHFGDGTRLSIL.

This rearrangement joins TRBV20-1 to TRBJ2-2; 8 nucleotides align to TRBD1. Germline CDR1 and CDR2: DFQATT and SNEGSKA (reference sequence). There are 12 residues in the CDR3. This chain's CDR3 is CSAVQGAGELFF. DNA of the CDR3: TGCAGCGCGGTACAGGGGGCCGGGGAGCTGTTTTTT.